What follows are 5 T cell receptor beta chains derived from one specimen sequenced in a study of T cell responses to AZD1222 COVID-19 vaccine. Clones were sequenced by immunoSEQ multiplex PCR, and TCRdb holds only the in-frame ones, with some missing. The sample consists of 150,000 or so clones, about 89% of them appearing once. This sample comprised peripheral blood, obtained 28 days after the second AZD1222 dose. These receptors were obtained from an adult who received the AZD1222 COVID-19 vaccine.

The genes are TRBV5-4 and TRBJ2-4; D is possibly TRBD1 or TRBD2 (6 bases each). CDR1 and CDR2 from the germline V gene are SGHNT and YYREEE (reference sequence). This CDR3 has 16 residues. V lost 0 bases to trimming and J lost 0 bases, with 10 bases between them. CDR3 nucleotides: TGTGCCAGCAGCTTGGCCGGGGGCCTAGCCAAAAACATTCAGTACTTC. This gives the protein CASSLAGGLAKNIQYF.

This clone occurred a few times. The chain has TRBV6-5 and TRBJ2-1; TRBD2 matches at 7 bases. The CDR3 contains 13 residues. Germline values: CDR1 MNHEY, CDR2 SVGAGI. V shed 6 bases and J 16 bases; nucleotides not matched to a gene: 15. DNA for the CDR3: TGTGCCAGCAGCGTACCGGGGCCAGCAGCGGGATTCTTC. Protein product: CASSVPGPAAGFF.

The genes are TRBV27 and TRBJ2-1; TRBD2 might be the D (6 bases). This CDR3 is built from 13 residues. The germline V and J ends were trimmed by 8 bases and 8 bases, with 16 bases remaining between them. CDR1 is MNHEY, CDR2 SMNVEV, per germline (reference sequence). CDR3 DNA: TGTGCCAGCGGGACGACTAGTTTGCATGAGCAGTTCTTC. Translating it yields CASGTTSLHEQFF.

The V gene is TRBV5-1, the J gene TRBJ2-7; TRBD1 aligns across 12 bases. This CDR3 has 14 amino acids. J lost 7 bases, V lost 4 bases, and 6 bases had no gene match. Germline V gene data show CDR1 as SGHRS and CDR2 as YFSETQ. The CDR3 sequence is CASSPGQGAWEQYF. CDR3 nucleotides: TGCGCCAGCAGCCCGGGACAGGGGGCTTGGGAGCAGTACTTC.

The chain recombines TRBV27 with TRBJ1-5; D uncertain. The CDR3 length is 13 residues. Germline-derived CDR1 and CDR2 are MNHEY and SMNVEV (reference sequence). Trimming pared 4 bases from V and 9 bases from J, leaving 13 bases between. The CDR3 coding sequence is TGTGCCAGCAGTTCCACGGACCAAACGCCCCAGCATTTT. Its protein is CASSSTDQTPQHF.